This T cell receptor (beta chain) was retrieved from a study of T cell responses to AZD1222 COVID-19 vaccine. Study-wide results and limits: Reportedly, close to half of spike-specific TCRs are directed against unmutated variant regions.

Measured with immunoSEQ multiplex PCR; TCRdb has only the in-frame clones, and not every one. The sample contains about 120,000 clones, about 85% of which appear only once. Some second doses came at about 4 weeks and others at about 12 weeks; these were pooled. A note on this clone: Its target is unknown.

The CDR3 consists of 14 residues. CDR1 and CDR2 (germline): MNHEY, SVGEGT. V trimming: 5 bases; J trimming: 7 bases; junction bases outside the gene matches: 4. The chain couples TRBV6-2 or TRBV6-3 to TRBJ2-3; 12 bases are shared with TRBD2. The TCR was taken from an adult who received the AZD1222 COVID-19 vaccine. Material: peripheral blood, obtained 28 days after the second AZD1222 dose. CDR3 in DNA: TGTGCCAGCAGTCGGACTAGCGGGGTGTATACGCAGTATTTT. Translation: CASSRTSGVYTQYF.